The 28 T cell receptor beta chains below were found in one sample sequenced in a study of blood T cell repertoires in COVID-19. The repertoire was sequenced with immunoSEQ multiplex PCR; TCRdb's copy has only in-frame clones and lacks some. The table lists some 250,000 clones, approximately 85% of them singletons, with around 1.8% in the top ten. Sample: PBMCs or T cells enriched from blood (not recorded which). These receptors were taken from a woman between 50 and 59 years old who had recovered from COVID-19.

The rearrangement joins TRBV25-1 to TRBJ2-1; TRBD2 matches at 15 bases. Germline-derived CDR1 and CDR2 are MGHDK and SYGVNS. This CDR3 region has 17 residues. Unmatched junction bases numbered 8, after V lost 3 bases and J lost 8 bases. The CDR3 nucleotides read TGTGCCAGCAGTGATTTAGGCGGACTAGCGGGAGGGGATGAGCAGTTCTTC. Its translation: CASSDLGGLAGGDEQFF.

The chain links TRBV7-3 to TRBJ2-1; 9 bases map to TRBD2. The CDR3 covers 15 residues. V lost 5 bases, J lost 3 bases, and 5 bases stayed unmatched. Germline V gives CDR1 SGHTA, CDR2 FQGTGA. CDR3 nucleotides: TGTGCCAGCAGCCCCCGGACTAGCGACTACAATGAGCAGTTCTTC. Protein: CASSPRTSDYNEQFF.

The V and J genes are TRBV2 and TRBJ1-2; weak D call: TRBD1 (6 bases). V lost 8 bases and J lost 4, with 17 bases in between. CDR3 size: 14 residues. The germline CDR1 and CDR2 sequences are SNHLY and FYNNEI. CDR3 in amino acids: CASGAGRGSYGYTF. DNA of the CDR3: TGTGCCAGCGGGGCGGGCAGGGGCAGCTATGGCTACACCTTC.

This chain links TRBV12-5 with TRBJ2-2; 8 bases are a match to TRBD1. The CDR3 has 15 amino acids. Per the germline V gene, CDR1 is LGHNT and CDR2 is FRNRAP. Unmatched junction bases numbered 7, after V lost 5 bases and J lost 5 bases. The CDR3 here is CASGTGTGGTGELFF. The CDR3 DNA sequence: TGTGCTAGTGGTACCGGGACAGGTGGAACCGGGGAGCTGTTTTTT.

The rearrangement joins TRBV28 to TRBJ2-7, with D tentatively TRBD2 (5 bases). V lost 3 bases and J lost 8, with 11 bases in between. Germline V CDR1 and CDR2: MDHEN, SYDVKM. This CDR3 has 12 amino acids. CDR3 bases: TGTGCCAGCAGTTTCTCGGGGTACCAGCAGTACTTC. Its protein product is CASSFSGYQQYF.

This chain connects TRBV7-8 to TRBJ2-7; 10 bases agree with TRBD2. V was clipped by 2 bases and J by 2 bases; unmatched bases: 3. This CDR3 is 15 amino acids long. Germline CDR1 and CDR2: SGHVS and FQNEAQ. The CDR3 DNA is TGTGCCAGCAGCTTACTAGCGGGAGTTACCTACGAGCAGTACTTC. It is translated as CASSLLAGVTYEQYF.

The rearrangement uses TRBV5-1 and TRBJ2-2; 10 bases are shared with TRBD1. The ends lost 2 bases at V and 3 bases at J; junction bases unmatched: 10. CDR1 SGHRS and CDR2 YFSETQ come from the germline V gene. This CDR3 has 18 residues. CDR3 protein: CASSFWTGGLRDTGELFF. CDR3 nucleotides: TGCGCCAGCAGCTTTTGGACAGGGGGTCTTCGGGACACCGGGGAGCTGTTTTTT.

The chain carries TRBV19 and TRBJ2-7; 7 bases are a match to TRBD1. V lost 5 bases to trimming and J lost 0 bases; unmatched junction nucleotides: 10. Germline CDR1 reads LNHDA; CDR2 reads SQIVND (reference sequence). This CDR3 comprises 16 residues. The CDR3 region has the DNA TGTGCCAGTAGTCCGGGACAGCACTGGGGCTCCTACGAGCAGTACTTC. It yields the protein CASSPGQHWGSYEQYF.

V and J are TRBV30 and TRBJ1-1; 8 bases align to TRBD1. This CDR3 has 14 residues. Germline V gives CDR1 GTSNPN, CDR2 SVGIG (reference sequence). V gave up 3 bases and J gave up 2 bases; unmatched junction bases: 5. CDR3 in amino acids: CAWSAGQGNTEAFF. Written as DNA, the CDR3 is TGTGCCTGGAGCGCCGGACAGGGAAACACTGAAGCTTTCTTT.

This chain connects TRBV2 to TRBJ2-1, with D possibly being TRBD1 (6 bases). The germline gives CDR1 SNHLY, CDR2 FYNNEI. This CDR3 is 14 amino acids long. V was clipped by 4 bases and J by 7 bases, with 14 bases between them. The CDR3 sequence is CASSGQGNWNEQFF. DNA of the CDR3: TGTGCCAGCAGTGGCCAGGGGAACTGGAATGAGCAGTTCTTC.

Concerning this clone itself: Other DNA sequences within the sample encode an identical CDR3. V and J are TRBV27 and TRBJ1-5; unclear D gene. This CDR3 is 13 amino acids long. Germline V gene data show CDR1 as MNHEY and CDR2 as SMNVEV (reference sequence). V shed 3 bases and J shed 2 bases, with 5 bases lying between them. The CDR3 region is CASSFTGNQPQHF. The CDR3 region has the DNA TGTGCCAGCAGTTTTACTGGCAATCAGCCCCAGCATTTT.

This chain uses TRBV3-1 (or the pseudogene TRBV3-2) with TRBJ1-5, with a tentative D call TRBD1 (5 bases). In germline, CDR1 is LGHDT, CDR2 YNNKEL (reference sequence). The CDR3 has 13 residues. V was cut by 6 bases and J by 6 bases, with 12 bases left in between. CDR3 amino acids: CASSHDGGQPQHF. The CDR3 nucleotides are TGTGCCAGCAGTCATGACGGGGGTCAGCCCCAGCATTTT.

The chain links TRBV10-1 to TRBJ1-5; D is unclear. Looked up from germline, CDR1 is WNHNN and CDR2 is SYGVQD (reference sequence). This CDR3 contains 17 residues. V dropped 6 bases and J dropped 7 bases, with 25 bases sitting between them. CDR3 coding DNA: TGCGCCAGCAGGAACGTAGGAGACCCTTGGCATGACCAGCCCCAGCATTTT. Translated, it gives CASRNVGDPWHDQPQHF.

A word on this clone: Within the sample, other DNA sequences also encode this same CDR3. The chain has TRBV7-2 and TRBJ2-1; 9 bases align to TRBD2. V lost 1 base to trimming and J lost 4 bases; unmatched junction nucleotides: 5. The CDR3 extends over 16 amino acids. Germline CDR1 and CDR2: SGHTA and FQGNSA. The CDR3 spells CASSLEGLAVYNEQFF. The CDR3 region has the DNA TGTGCCAGCAGCTTAGAGGGACTAGCAGTTTACAATGAGCAGTTCTTC.

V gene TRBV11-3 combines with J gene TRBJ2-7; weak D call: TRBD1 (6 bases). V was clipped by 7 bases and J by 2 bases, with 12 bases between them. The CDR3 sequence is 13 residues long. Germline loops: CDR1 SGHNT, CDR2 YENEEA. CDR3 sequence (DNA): TGTGCCAGCATCCCCGACAGGACCTACGAGCAGTACTTC. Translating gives CASIPDRTYEQYF.

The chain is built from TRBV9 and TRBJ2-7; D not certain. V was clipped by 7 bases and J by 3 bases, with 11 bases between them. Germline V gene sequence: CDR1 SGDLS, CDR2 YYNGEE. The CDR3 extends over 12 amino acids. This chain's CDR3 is CASGGTNYEQYF. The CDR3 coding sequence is TGTGCCAGCGGCGGAACAAACTACGAGCAGTACTTC.

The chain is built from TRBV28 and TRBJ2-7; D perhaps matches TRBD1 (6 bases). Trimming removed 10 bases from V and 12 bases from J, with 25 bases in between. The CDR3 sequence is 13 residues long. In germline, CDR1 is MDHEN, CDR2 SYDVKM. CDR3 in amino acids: CATLEGDPGMLYF. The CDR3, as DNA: TGTGCCACCCTAGAGGGGGACCCTGGTATGCTGTACTTC. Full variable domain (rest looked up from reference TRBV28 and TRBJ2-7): DVKVTQSSRYLVKRTGEKVFLECVQDMDHENMFWYRQDPGLGLRLIYFSYDVKMKEKGDIPEGYSVSREKKERFSLILESASTNQTSMYLCATLEGDPGMLYFGPGTRLTVT.

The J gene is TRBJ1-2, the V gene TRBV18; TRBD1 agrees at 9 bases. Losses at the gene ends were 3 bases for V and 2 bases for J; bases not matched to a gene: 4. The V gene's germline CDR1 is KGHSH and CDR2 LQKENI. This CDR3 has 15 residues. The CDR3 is CASSPAGQGNYGYTF. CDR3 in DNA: TGTGCCAGCTCACCCGCGGGACAGGGAAACTATGGCTACACCTTC.

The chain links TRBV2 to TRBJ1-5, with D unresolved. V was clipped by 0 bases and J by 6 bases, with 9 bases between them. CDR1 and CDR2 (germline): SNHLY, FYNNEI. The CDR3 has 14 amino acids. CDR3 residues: CASSEARRVQPQHF. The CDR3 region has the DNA TGTGCCAGCAGTGAAGCTAGGAGGGTTCAGCCCCAGCATTTT.

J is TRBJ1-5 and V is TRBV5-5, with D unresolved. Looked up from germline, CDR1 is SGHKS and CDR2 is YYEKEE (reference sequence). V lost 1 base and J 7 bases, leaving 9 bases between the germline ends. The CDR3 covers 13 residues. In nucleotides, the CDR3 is TGTGCCAGCAGCTTGTACGACGGGCAGCCCCAGCATTTT. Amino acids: CASSLYDGQPQHF. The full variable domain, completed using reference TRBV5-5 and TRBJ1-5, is DAGVTQSPTHLIKTRGQQVTLRCSPISGHKSVSWYQQVLGQGPQFIFQYYEKEERGRGNFPDRFSARQFPNYSSELNVNALLLGDSALYLCASSLYDGQPQHFGDGTRLSIL.

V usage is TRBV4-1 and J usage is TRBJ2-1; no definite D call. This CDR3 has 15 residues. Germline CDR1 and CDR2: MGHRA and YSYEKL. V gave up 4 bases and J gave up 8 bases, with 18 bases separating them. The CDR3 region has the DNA TGCGCCAGCAGCCTCGGAGTTCGCTCCATAGATGAGCAGTTCTTC. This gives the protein CASSLGVRSIDEQFF.

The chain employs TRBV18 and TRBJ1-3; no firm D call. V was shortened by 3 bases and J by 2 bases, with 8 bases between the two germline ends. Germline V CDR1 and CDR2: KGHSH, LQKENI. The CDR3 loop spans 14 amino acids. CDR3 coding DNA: TGTGCCAGCTCACCCAACAAAGCTGGAAACACCATATATTTT. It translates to CASSPNKAGNTIYF.

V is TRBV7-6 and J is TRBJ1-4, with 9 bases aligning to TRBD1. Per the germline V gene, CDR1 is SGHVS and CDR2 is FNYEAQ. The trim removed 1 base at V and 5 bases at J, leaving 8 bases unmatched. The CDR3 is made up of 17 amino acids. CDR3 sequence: CASSLDVGQGVNEKLFF. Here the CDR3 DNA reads TGTGCCAGCAGCTTAGACGTGGGACAGGGTGTGAATGAAAAACTGTTTTTT.

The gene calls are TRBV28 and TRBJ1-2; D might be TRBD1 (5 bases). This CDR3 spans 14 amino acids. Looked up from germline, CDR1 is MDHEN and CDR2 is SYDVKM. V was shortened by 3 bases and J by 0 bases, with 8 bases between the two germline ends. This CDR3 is CASSLTATNYGYTF. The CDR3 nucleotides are TGTGCCAGCAGTTTGACAGCTACTAACTATGGCTACACCTTC.

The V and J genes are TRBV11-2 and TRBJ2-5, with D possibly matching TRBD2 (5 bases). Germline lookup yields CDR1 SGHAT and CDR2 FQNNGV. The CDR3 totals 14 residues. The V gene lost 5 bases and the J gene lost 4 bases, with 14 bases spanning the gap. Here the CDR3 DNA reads TGTGCCAGCAGCCCCTTTGGTGAGGGAGAGACCCAGTACTTC. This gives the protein CASSPFGEGETQYF.

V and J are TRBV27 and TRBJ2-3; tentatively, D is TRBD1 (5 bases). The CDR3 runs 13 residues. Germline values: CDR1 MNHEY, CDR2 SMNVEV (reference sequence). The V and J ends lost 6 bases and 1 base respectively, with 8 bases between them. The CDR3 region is CASRDTGTDTQYF. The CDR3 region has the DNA TGTGCCAGCAGGGACACAGGCACAGATACGCAGTATTTT.

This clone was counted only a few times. The CDR3 protein is CASSSWTGGNEQFF. CDR3 nucleotides: TGTGCCAGCAGCTCATGGACAGGGGGCAATGAGCAGTTCTTC. V usage is TRBV9 and J usage is TRBJ2-1, with 10 bases aligning to TRBD1. Germline V gene lookup returns CDR1 SGDLS and CDR2 YYNGEE. The J segment lost 6 bases and the V segment lost 4 bases, leaving 4 bases of the junction unmatched. The CDR3 has 14 amino acids. Full variable domain (rest looked up from reference TRBV9 and TRBJ2-1): DSGVTQTPKHLITATGQRVTLRCSPRSGDLSVYWYQQSLDQGLQFLIQYYNGEERAKGNILERFSAQQFPDLHSELNLSSLELGDSALYFCASSSWTGGNEQFFGPGTRLTVL.

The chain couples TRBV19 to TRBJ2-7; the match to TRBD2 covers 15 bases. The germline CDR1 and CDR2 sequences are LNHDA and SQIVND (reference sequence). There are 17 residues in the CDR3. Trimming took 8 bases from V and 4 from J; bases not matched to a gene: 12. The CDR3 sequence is CASSSPPGTSGRYEQYF. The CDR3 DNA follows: TGTGCCAGTTCTTCACCTCCGGGGACTAGCGGGAGGTACGAGCAGTACTTC.